Following are 26 T cell receptor beta chains from one sample sequenced in a study of CD8+ T cells in alopecia areata. Sequencing templates came from extracted RNA that was reverse transcribed into cDNA. Generated by immunoSEQ multiplex PCR, the TCRdb table keeps only in-frame clones and is missing some. The data contain about 76,000 clones, around 65% of them singletons. Treatment given: oral pan-JAK inhibitor, 5-10 mg twice daily. Specimen: CD8+ T cells sorted from blood, collected at week 24, from a patient treated with tofacitinib. The receptors here all came from a human donor with alopecia areata.

This chain uses TRBV9 with TRBJ2-1; possibly TRBD2 for D (6 bases). In germline, CDR1 is SGDLS, CDR2 YYNGEE. V was trimmed by 2 bases and J by 9 bases, leaving 21 bases between them. This CDR3 contains 16 residues. The CDR3: CASSVGDSGITGEQFF. The CDR3 nucleotides are TGTGCCAGCAGCGTGGGGGATAGCGGCATTACGGGTGAGCAGTTCTTC.

This clone has only a few counts. The sample holds other DNA sequences that translate to the same CDR3. V and J are TRBV5-5 and TRBJ2-1; D gene ambiguous. CDR1 and CDR2 from the germline V gene are SGHKS and YYEKEE (reference sequence). The CDR3 covers 11 residues. Between the trimmed V and J ends, which lost 7 bases and 5 bases, there was a span of 7 bases. The CDR3 coding sequence is TGTGCCAGCTCCTTGAACAATGAGCAGTTCTTC. Protein sequence: CASSLNNEQFF.

This clone was recorded once. V gene TRBV2 combines with J gene TRBJ2-5; D call uncertain. V gave up 0 bases and J gave up 0 bases, with 8 bases separating them. CDR3 length: 15 residues. Germline-derived CDR1 and CDR2 are SNHLY and FYNNEI. The CDR3 coding sequence is TGTGCCAGCAGTGAAGCGGGGAATCACCAAGAGACCCAGTACTTC. This gives the protein CASSEAGNHQETQYF.

The chain carries TRBV27 and TRBJ1-4, with 7 bases matching TRBD1. The length of the CDR3 is 14 residues. The germline CDR1 and CDR2 sequences are MNHEY and SMNVEV (reference sequence). V lost 4 bases and J lost 7; bases outside the gene matches: 6. This chain's CDR3 is CASSSGTDAEKLFF. The DNA of the CDR3 is TGTGCCAGCAGTTCCGGGACAGATGCTGAAAAACTGTTTTTT.

The chain couples TRBV7-9 to TRBJ2-7; D is unclear. Per germline, CDR1 SEHNR and CDR2 FQNEAQ (reference sequence). This CDR3 contains 12 residues. Between the trimmed V and J ends, which lost 4 bases and 7 bases, there was a span of 11 bases. CDR3 in DNA: TGTGCCAGCAGCTCCCGCTATTTAGAGCAGTACTTC. Translated, it gives CASSSRYLEQYF. Full variable domain (missing parts from reference TRBV7-9 and TRBJ2-7): DTGVSQNPRHKITKRGQNVTFRCDPISEHNRLYWYRQTLGQGPEFLTYFQNEAQLEKSRLLSDRFSAERPKGSFSTLEIQRTEQGDSAMYLCASSSRYLEQYFGPGTRLTVT.

V gene TRBV19 combines with J gene TRBJ2-5; either TRBD1 or TRBD2 may fit D (6 bases each). The CDR3 contains 15 residues. V was clipped by 9 bases and J by 1 base, with 18 bases between them. Germline lookup yields CDR1 LNHDA and CDR2 SQIVND (reference sequence). Here the CDR3 DNA reads TGTGCCAGCTCCCCGGGGGCGCAAGCCCAAGAGACCCAGTACTTC. It translates to CASSPGAQAQETQYF.

The rearrangement uses TRBV29-1 and TRBJ2-3; maybe TRBD2 (5 bases). Trimming took off 3 bases at V and 3 bases at J, with 10 bases between the two ends. Germline-derived CDR1 and CDR2 are SQVTM and ANQGSEA. The CDR3 runs 13 residues. In DNA, the CDR3 is TGCAGCGTTGATGGTACTAGTACAGATACGCAGTATTTT. Protein sequence: CSVDGTSTDTQYF.

The chain carries TRBV11-2 and TRBJ2-1, with 8 bases fitting TRBD2. CDR1 is SGHAT and CDR2 is FQNNGV in the germline V gene. J was trimmed by 1 base and V by 4 bases; bases with no gene match: 6. CDR3 size: 16 residues. The CDR3 loop is CASSYGAGGSYNEQFF. CDR3 nucleotides: TGTGCCAGCAGCTACGGGGCGGGAGGTTCCTACAATGAGCAGTTCTTC.

The gene calls are TRBV7-2 and TRBJ1-5; maybe TRBD1 (5 bases). V lost 0 bases to trimming and J lost 0 bases, with 9 bases between them. Germline V CDR1 and CDR2: SGHTA, FQGNSA. The CDR3 sequence is 16 residues long. DNA of the CDR3: TGTGCCAGCAGCTTAGCGGGACCGTATAGCAATCAGCCCCAGCATTTT. This encodes CASSLAGPYSNQPQHF.

This clone was detected only a few times. V is TRBV6-5 and J is TRBJ2-5; the D gene is possibly TRBD1 (6 bases). With 6 bases removed from V and 2 bases from J, the gap between germline ends came to 16 bases. Germline V gene lookup returns CDR1 MNHEY and CDR2 SVGAGI. The CDR3 has 15 residues. The CDR3 sequence is CASSLSGDEQETQYF. The CDR3 nucleotides read TGTGCCAGCAGCCTCTCAGGGGATGAGCAAGAGACCCAGTACTTC.

The rearrangement links TRBV7-2 to TRBJ2-1; maybe TRBD1 (6 bases). Trimming pared 3 bases from V and 4 bases from J, leaving 10 bases between. In germline, CDR1 is SGHTA, CDR2 FQGNSA. CDR3 length equals 14 residues. The CDR3 protein is CASSFRDKYNEQFF. DNA of the CDR3: TGTGCCAGCAGCTTCCGGGACAAGTACAATGAGCAGTTCTTC.

The rearrangement links TRBV19 to TRBJ2-1; D perhaps matches TRBD1 (6 bases). The length of the CDR3 is 13 residues. V was shortened by 7 bases and J by 8 bases, with 15 bases between the two germline ends. Germline assignment: CDR1 LNHDA and CDR2 SQIVND (reference sequence). This chain's CDR3 is CASTPLDSDEQFF. The DNA for the CDR3 is TGTGCCAGTACCCCGCTGGACAGCGATGAGCAGTTCTTC. The full variable domain, rest sourced from reference TRBV19 and TRBJ2-1, is DGGITQSPKYLFRKEGQNVTLSCEQNLNHDAMYWYRQDPGQGLRLIYYSQIVNDFQKGDIAEGYSVSREKKESFPLTVTSAQKNPTAFYLCASTPLDSDEQFFGPGTRLTVL.

The chain links TRBV29-1 to TRBJ1-1; D unclear. There are 10 residues in the CDR3. Trimming removed 5 bases from V and 8 bases from J, with 9 bases in between. CDR1 and CDR2 from the germline V gene are SQVTM and ANQGSEA. CDR3 protein: CSVLGLEAFF. CDR3 coding DNA: TGCAGCGTTTTAGGCCTCGAAGCTTTCTTT. Drawing the rest from reference TRBV29-1 and TRBJ1-1, the complete variable domain is SAVISQKPSRDICQRGTSLTIQCQVDSQVTMMFWYRQQPGQSLTLIATANQGSEATYESGFVIDKFPISRPNLTFSTLTVSNMSPEDSSIYLCSVLGLEAFFGQGTRLTVV.

V and J are TRBV7-2 and TRBJ2-7; D is possibly TRBD2 (6 bases). The CDR3 is 12 residues long. V was cut by 5 bases and J by 13 bases, with 18 bases left in between. Germline CDR1 is SGHTA and CDR2 is FQGNSA. Here the CDR3 DNA reads TGTGCCAGCAGCGGACCTAGCGCGCTGCCCTACTTC. Encoded protein: CASSGPSALPYF.

V gene TRBV4-3 combines with J gene TRBJ2-1, with 7 bases that match TRBD2. This CDR3 is 17 amino acids long. Per germline, CDR1 LGHNA and CDR2 YSLEER. Trimming took 0 bases from V and 7 from J; bases not matched to a gene: 12. The CDR3 coding sequence is TGCGCCAGCAGCCAAGAGGAGGCGGGGGAGCCTAGAAATGAGCAGTTCTTC. Amino acids: CASSQEEAGEPRNEQFF.

The table lists this clone with a count of one. The chain employs TRBV2 and TRBJ2-7, with a weak D call TRBD1 (6 bases). Trimming shortened V by 6 bases and J by 9 bases, and 9 bases separated the two germline ends. The CDR3 has 10 residues. The germline CDR1 and CDR2 sequences are SNHLY and FYNNEI. The CDR3 bases are TGTGCCAGCAGGATGGACAGGCAGTACTTC. It translates to CASRMDRQYF.

The chain joins TRBV7-9 to TRBJ2-7; D is perhaps TRBD1 or TRBD2 (5 bases each). There are 17 residues in the CDR3. V lost 3 bases to trimming and J lost 2 bases, with 20 bases between them. Per the germline V gene, CDR1 is SEHNR and CDR2 is FQNEAQ (reference sequence). The chain's CDR3 is CASSLSSPGTNTYEQYF. For the CDR3, the DNA is TGTGCCAGCAGCTTGTCTTCCCCCGGGACCAACACCTACGAGCAGTACTTC.

The V gene is TRBV5-1, the J gene TRBJ1-2; the D gene is possibly TRBD1 (5 bases). CDR1 is SGHRS and CDR2 is YFSETQ in the germline V gene. V dropped 0 bases and J dropped 10 bases, with 13 bases sitting between them. This CDR3 spans 13 amino acids. DNA of the CDR3: TGCGCCAGCAGCTTGGCCCAACAGGCGGCCTACACCTTC. Protein sequence: CASSLAQQAAYTF.

V is TRBV28 and J is TRBJ2-7; D possibly corresponds to TRBD1 (6 bases). The germline V gene encodes CDR1 MDHEN and CDR2 SYDVKM. The CDR3 consists of 14 residues. The V and J ends lost 6 bases and 0 bases respectively, with 12 bases between them. CDR3 nucleotide sequence: TGTGCCAGCAGCCCTACAGGGTTCTCCTACGAGCAGTACTTC. Its protein is CASSPTGFSYEQYF.

This clone showed up just a few times. The chain links TRBV19 to TRBJ2-2; D call uncertain. The V end lost 7 bases, the J end lost 1 base, and 4 bases lay between the germline ends. Germline V gene lookup returns CDR1 LNHDA and CDR2 SQIVND (reference sequence). This CDR3 has 12 residues. The CDR3 reads CASIRNTGELFF. The DNA of the CDR3 is TGTGCCAGTATACGGAACACCGGGGAGCTGTTTTTT.

The J gene is TRBJ2-7, the V gene TRBV5-1; weak D call: TRBD2 (5 bases). With 4 bases removed from V and 2 bases from J, the gap between germline ends came to 16 bases. CDR1 SGHRS and CDR2 YFSETQ come from the germline V gene. This CDR3 is 15 amino acids long. Written as DNA, the CDR3 is TGCGCCAGCAGCCCAAGCGGAGCCTCCACCTACGAGCAGTACTTC. It translates to CASSPSGASTYEQYF.

In its sample, this clone was seen a few times. This sequence joins TRBV9 and TRBJ1-1; D gene ambiguous. From germline, CDR1 is SGDLS and CDR2 YYNGEE. The CDR3 consists of 13 residues. V was cut by 0 bases and J by 1 base, with 4 bases left in between. CDR3 loop: CASSVGSNTEAFF. CDR3 DNA sequence: TGTGCCAGCAGCGTAGGCTCGAACACTGAAGCTTTCTTT.

This clone was recorded only once. The chain employs TRBV25-1 and TRBJ1-2; D possibly corresponds to TRBD1 (5 bases). This CDR3 has 16 amino acids. V lost 0 bases and J 2 bases, leaving 13 bases between the germline ends. Per the germline V gene, CDR1 is MGHDK and CDR2 is SYGVNS. The CDR3 is CASSEYSARENYGYTF. The CDR3 DNA reads as TGTGCCAGCAGTGAATATTCCGCCAGGGAAAACTATGGCTACACCTTC.

J is TRBJ2-2 and V is TRBV6-5; D call uncertain. The CDR3 consists of 14 residues. The germline V gene has CDR1 MNHEY and CDR2 SVGAGI. The germline V and J ends were trimmed by 2 bases and 4 bases, with 8 bases remaining between them. The CDR3 sequence is CASSYPSSTGELFF. The CDR3 DNA follows: TGTGCCAGCAGTTACCCAAGTTCCACCGGGGAGCTGTTTTTT.

The chain has TRBV5-1 and TRBJ1-2; D is uncertain. Germline CDR1 SGHRS, CDR2 YFSETQ. The CDR3 contains 12 residues. V was pared by 2 bases and J by 4 bases, with 6 bases between. CDR3 bases: TGCGCCAGCAGCTTAGGAAGCTATGGCTACACCTTC. This codes for CASSLGSYGYTF.

The table lists this clone with a few counts. The chain recombines TRBV15 with TRBJ2-2, with D possibly TRBD2 on 6 matching bases. The CDR3 has 14 amino acids. The germline gives CDR1 LNHNV, CDR2 YYDKDF (reference sequence). V was trimmed by 3 bases and J by 10 bases, leaving 15 bases between them. The CDR3, as DNA: TGTGCCACCAGCAGTTGGAGGGGTCACGAGGAGCTGTTTTTT. Protein sequence: CATSSWRGHEELFF.